One and the same sample provided the 10 T cell receptor beta chains below, sequenced in a study of T cell responses to AZD1222 COVID-19 vaccine. Profiling relied on immunoSEQ multiplex PCR, and the TCRdb table lists in-frame clones only, not all of them. The sample consists of 90,000 to 150,000 clones, about 91% of them appearing once. This specimen was peripheral blood, taken on day 0 of AZD1222 vaccination. Receptor source: an adult in good health.

The chain couples TRBV12-1 to TRBJ1-6. TRBV12-1 is tagged as a pseudogene. The CDR3 runs 16 residues. The CDR3 DNA reads TGTGCCAGCAGCTCCTTCGACCGGGGGAGGAATTCACCCCTCCACTTT. The encoded protein is CASSSFDRGRNSPLHF.

CDR3 loop: CASRLSATNEKLFF. DNA for the CDR3: TGTGCCAGCAGGCTATCCGCAACTAATGAAAAACTGTTTTTT. This rearrangement joins TRBV6-5 to TRBJ1-4; D is unclear. The CDR3 runs 14 residues. Looked up from germline, CDR1 is MNHEY and CDR2 is SVGAGI. Between the trimmed V and J ends, which lost 6 bases and 0 bases, there was a span of 8 bases.

This chain joins TRBV19 and TRBJ1-1; no clear D. Deletions cut 3 bases from V and 6 bases from J, with 11 bases between. The CDR3 loop spans 13 amino acids. Germline assignment: CDR1 LNHDA and CDR2 SQIVND (reference sequence). CDR3 in DNA: TGTGCCAGTAGTATGAGAGCCGGGGCTGAAGCTTTCTTT. Protein: CASSMRAGAEAFF.

The rearrangement links TRBV28 to TRBJ1-2; no definite D call. CDR3 size: 12 residues. V dropped 4 bases and J dropped 8 bases, with 11 bases sitting between them. Germline values: CDR1 MDHEN, CDR2 SYDVKM. The CDR3 DNA is TGTGCCAGCAGTTCCGCGGGGAGAGGCTACACCTTC. Translation: CASSSAGRGYTF.

The chain links TRBV2 to TRBJ2-3; 8 positions match TRBD2. Germline values: CDR1 SNHLY, CDR2 FYNNEI. V shed 6 bases, J shed 6 bases, and the junction held 8 bases outside the gene matches. The CDR3 covers 14 residues. The CDR3 nucleotides are TGTGCCAGCAGGGATGGGTCTAGCGGGGATACGCAGTATTTT. Protein sequence: CASRDGSSGDTQYF.

The chain joins TRBV11-2 to TRBJ1-2; 9 nucleotides align to TRBD1. This CDR3 contains 14 residues. The V gene's germline CDR1 is SGHAT and CDR2 FQNNGV. The ends lost 5 bases at V and 4 bases at J; junction bases unmatched: 5. In nucleotides, the CDR3 is TGTGCCAGCAGCCCGGGGACAGGGCTCTATGGCTACACCTTC. It specifies CASSPGTGLYGYTF.

This clone is a singleton in its sample. The V call is TRBV12-3 or TRBV12-4, the J call TRBJ1-5; no firm D call. V shed 2 bases and J shed 6 bases, with 5 bases lying between them. The CDR3 loop spans 12 amino acids. The chain's CDR3 is CASSLTGQPQHF. CDR3 DNA sequence: TGTGCCAGCAGTTTAACGGGTCAGCCCCAGCATTTT.

This chain connects TRBV6-5 to TRBJ1-3; 10 positions agree with TRBD1. Germline lookup yields CDR1 MNHEY and CDR2 SVGAGI. The CDR3 is 14 amino acids. V shed 6 bases, J shed 4 bases, and the junction held 3 bases outside the gene matches. CDR3 protein: CASRRQGAGNTIYF. The CDR3 DNA sequence: TGTGCCAGCAGGCGACAGGGGGCGGGAAACACCATATATTTT.

This clone was seen more than once but under ten times. The chain is built from TRBV11-2 and TRBJ2-5; D is possibly TRBD1 (5 bases). The V end lost 3 bases, the J end lost 1 base, and 9 bases lay between the germline ends. Looked up from germline, CDR1 is SGHAT and CDR2 is FQNNGV. This CDR3 is 14 amino acids long. The CDR3 DNA is TGTGCCAGCAGCTTTGGGGCAGCCCAAGAGACCCAGTACTTC. It specifies CASSFGAAQETQYF.

The chain couples TRBV2 to TRBJ1-5; D is unclear. The CDR3 contains 14 residues. The V gene lost 6 bases and the J gene lost 2 bases, with 11 bases spanning the gap. Germline V CDR1 and CDR2: SNHLY, FYNNEI. CDR3 bases: TGTGCCAGCAGGGGAGACACCCGCAATCAGCCCCAGCATTTT. The encoded protein is CASRGDTRNQPQHF. Using reference TRBV2 and TRBJ1-5 for the parts outside the CDR3, the full variable domain is EPEVTQTPSHQVTQMGQEVILRCVPISNHLYFYWYRQILGQKVEFLVSFYNNEISEKSEIFDDQFSVERPDGSNFTLKIRSTKLEDSAMYFCASRGDTRNQPQHFGDGTRLSIL.